A selection of T cell receptor beta chains follows, all from one sample in a study of metastatic and nonmetastatic thyroid tumors. From the PCR reads, TCRdb re-called clones with MiXCR. This sample has 29,000 or so clones; 4% to 5% occur once, and the top ten carry around 23%. Sequenced material: blood. The receptors originated from a female donor with papillary thyroid cancer or a benign thyroid nodule (not recorded which). Some clones in this sample may be carry-over from other donors' samples. Both conserved end residues are part of each CDR3. The D gene is left open where the match is weak. Part of the rows lack a size; the others show once, few, many or a class for expanded clones.

V gene	J gene	D gene	clone size	CDR3 DNA	CDR3 protein
TRBV20-1	TRBJ2-1	TRBD2	-	TGCAGTGCTAGAGATCCCAGCGGGAGGGGGTTTGAGCAGTTCTTC	CSARDPSGRGFEQFF
TRBV29-1	TRBJ2-7	TRBD1	-	TGCGGCGTTCGAGGGACAGGGGATACCTACGAGCAGTACTTC	CGVRGTGDTYEQYF
TRBV4-1	TRBJ1-1	TRBD1	many	TGCGCCAGCAGTTTCCGGACAGGGGGCTCTGAAGCTTTCTTT	CASSFRTGGSEAFF
TRBV5-1	TRBJ2-2	-	-	TGCGCCAGCAGCTTGGCCTCGACGAACACCGGGGAGCTGTTTTTT	CASSLASTNTGELFF
TRBV6-1	TRBJ1-1	TRBD1	medium-sized	TGTGCCAGCAGTGCGGGCCCGACAGGGGACACTGAAGCTTTCTTT	CASSAGPTGDTEAFF
TRBV20-1	TRBJ1-2	-	-	TGCAGTGCAAGCGACAGCCCCTATGGCTACACCTTC	CSASDSPYGYTF
TRBV11-2	TRBJ1-2	-	many	TGTGCCAGCAGCTCCTGGCGTGGCTACACCTTC	CASSSWRGYTF
TRBV5-1	TRBJ2-1	-	few	TGCGCCAGCAGCATAGAGTTTGAGCAGTTCTTC	CASSIEFEQFF
TRBV28	TRBJ2-7	TRBD1	medium-sized	TGTGCCAGCAGTGCCTACAGGGGACCCTACGAGCAGTACTTC	CASSAYRGPYEQYF
TRBV2	TRBJ2-3	TRBD2	few	TGTGCCAGCAGTGAAGGTCCGGCGGGAGGGCAAACAGATACGCAGTATTTT	CASSEGPAGGQTDTQYF
TRBV11-2	TRBJ2-1	TRBD2	many	TGTGCTAGCGGGAGGAGCTCCTACAATGAGCAGTTCTTC	CASGRSSYNEQFF
TRBV6-1	TRBJ2-7	-	-	TGTGCCAGCAGTGAAAAGGACGGGAGCTCCTACGAGCAGTACTTC	CASSEKDGSSYEQYF
TRBV6-1	TRBJ2-2	-	medium-sized	TGTGCCAGCAGTGGGTCGTACGGGGGGGAGCTGTTTTTT	CASSGSYGGELFF
TRBV12-3/TRBV12-4	TRBJ2-7	-	few	TGTGCCAGCAGTTTAGGTTGGCCGGGTGCCTACGAGCAGTACTTC	CASSLGWPGAYEQYF
TRBV10-2	TRBJ2-7	TRBD2	-	TGCGCCAGCAGTGAGCCCTGGACTAGCGTGAGGGCCACTTACGAGCAGTACTTC	CASSEPWTSVRATYEQYF
TRBV2	TRBJ1-5	TRBD1	-	TGTGCCAGCGGGTCGACAGGGTCTTATATCAATCAGCCCCAGCATTTT	CASGSTGSYINQPQHF
TRBV15	TRBJ2-3	-	few	TGTGCCACCAGCAGGAGGGGGACCACAGGGATAGATACGCAGTATTTT	CATSRRGTTGIDTQYF
TRBV30	TRBJ2-1	TRBD2	many	TGTGCCTGGAACAACGGGTTAGCGGGAGGACACAATGAGCAGTTCTTC	CAWNNGLAGGHNEQFF
TRBV5-1	TRBJ2-5	-	many	TGCGCCAGCAGCTTGAGGCTAGAGGAGACCCAGTACTTC	CASSLRLEETQYF
TRBV11-1	TRBJ2-3	-	many	TGTGCCAGCAGCCAAGGAGATACGCAGTATTTT	CASSQGDTQYF
TRBV7-2	TRBJ1-2	TRBD1	many	TGTGCCAGCAGCTTGACAGGGGCGCGTGCTAGGAGTGGCTATGGCTACACCTTC	CASSLTGARARSGYGYTF
TRBV28	TRBJ2-2	-	few	TGTGCCAGCAGTCTTGGAGGGCACACCGGGGAGCTGTTTTTT	CASSLGGHTGELFF
TRBV12-3/TRBV12-4	TRBJ2-2	-	few	TGTGCCAGCAGCCCCGAGGGCAGGGCGGGCGGGGAGCTGTTTTTT	CASSPEGRAGGELFF
TRBV29-1	TRBJ2-3	TRBD1	many	TGCAGCGACAAGGGACAGTACACAGATACGCAGTATTTT	CSDKGQYTDTQYF
TRBV4-1	TRBJ2-2	TRBD1	-	TGCGCCAGCAGCCTGGGACAGGGGGAGACCGGGGAGCTGTTTTTT	CASSLGQGETGELFF
TRBV7-2	TRBJ2-2	TRBD2	many	TGTGCCAGCAGCCCCTCACTAGCGGGAGTGGGCACCGGGGAGCTGTTTTTT	CASSPSLAGVGTGELFF
TRBV7-8	TRBJ2-1	TRBD2	many	TGTGCCAGCAGCCGATACCGCGGCATTAGCGGGAGGGAGGGGGAGCAGTTCTTC	CASSRYRGISGREGEQFF
TRBV7-9	TRBJ1-4	-	many	TGTGCCAGCAGCTTCGGCCGAACTAATGAAAAACTGTTTTTT	CASSFGRTNEKLFF
TRBV20-1	TRBJ1-3	TRBD1	-	TGCAGTGCTACGCGGGACAGCTCTGGAAACACCATATATTTT	CSATRDSSGNTIYF
TRBV7-9	TRBJ2-7	TRBD2	-	TGTGCCAGCATCTTGGCATTCGCGGGAGCAGACTACGAGCAGTACTTC	CASILAFAGADYEQYF
TRBV30	TRBJ2-7	-	many	TGTGCCTGGAGTGTAACTCAGGGATCCTCCTACGAGCAGTACTTC	CAWSVTQGSSYEQYF
TRBV5-1	TRBJ2-1	TRBD2	few	TGCGCCAGCAGCATAAGCGGGGGGGCGGGTGAGCAGTTCTTC	CASSISGGAGEQFF
TRBV6-5	TRBJ1-2	-	medium-sized	TGTGCCAGCAGTTACGGCGACGGGGGGGGAACGGGGTATGGCTACACCTTC	CASSYGDGGGTGYGYTF
TRBV3-1	TRBJ1-5	-	many	TGTGCCAGCAGCCAAGATCGGGGCATGGCCCAGCATTTT	CASSQDRGMAQHF
TRBV6-4	TRBJ1-1	-	-	TGTGCCAGCATCCTAGACTCGAACACTGAAGCTTTCTTT	CASILDSNTEAFF
TRBV29-1	TRBJ2-5	TRBD2	few	TGCAGCGTTGAAGATCCCAACGGGAGGGAGACCCAGTACTTC	CSVEDPNGRETQYF
TRBV6-2/TRBV6-3	TRBJ1-1	-	few	TGTGCCACACAGGGAGATGTCACTGAAGCTTTCTTT	CATQGDVTEAFF
TRBV9	TRBJ2-1	-	many	TGTGCCAGCAGCGCCCCGGGCTCCTACAATGAGCAGTTCTTC	CASSAPGSYNEQFF
TRBV20-1	TRBJ2-3	TRBD2	many	TGCAGTCCTTTGGGAAGCGGGAGCGGAGATACGCAGTATTTT	CSPLGSGSGDTQYF
TRBV19	TRBJ2-2	-	-	TGTGCCAGTAGTATAAAGGCATTCGCGAACACCGGGGAGCTGTTTTTT	CASSIKAFANTGELFF
TRBV30	TRBJ2-1	TRBD1	many	TGTGCCTGGGACAGGGACTCCTACAATGAGCAGTTCTTC	CAWDRDSYNEQFF
TRBV2	TRBJ2-5	-	-	TGTGCCAGCACCGATGGCCGGGGTCTACAAGAGACCCAGTACTTC	CASTDGRGLQETQYF
TRBV19	TRBJ2-2	-	medium-sized	TGTGCCAGTAGTATATTGGGATCCGGGGAGCTGTTTTTT	CASSILGSGELFF
TRBV6-1	TRBJ1-2	TRBD1	many	TGTGCCAGCAGTGCTGACAGGGGGCGCGGCTACACCTTC	CASSADRGRGYTF
TRBV6-1	TRBJ2-3	-	-	TGTGCCAGCACCCCGAATGTGGAAGATACGCAGTATTTT	CASTPNVEDTQYF
TRBV20-1	TRBJ2-7	TRBD2	few	TGCAGTGCTCTTAGCGGGGGGGCCTGGGAGCAGTACTTC	CSALSGGAWEQYF
TRBV28	TRBJ1-4	-	many	TGTGCCACCCTGAGGGGGAACGGGGGAGATGAAAAACTGTTTTTT	CATLRGNGGDEKLFF
TRBV4-1	TRBJ1-1	-	few	TGCGCCAGCAGCCAATCCGGAGAACTGGGAGAAGCTTTCTTT	CASSQSGELGEAFF
TRBV20-1	TRBJ2-1	TRBD2	many	TGCAGTGCTAGGCCGGGACTAGCACATGGAGGGTCCTACAATGAGCAGTTCTTC	CSARPGLAHGGSYNEQFF
TRBV14	TRBJ2-2	-	many	TGTGCCAGCAGTGTAGAAGTCGGGAACACCGGGGAGCTGTTTTTT	CASSVEVGNTGELFF
TRBV12-3/TRBV12-4	TRBJ2-3	TRBD1	few	TGTGCCACCACCAGGGGGACAGGGATCGTATCAGATACGCAGTATTTT	CATTRGTGIVSDTQYF
TRBV6-5	TRBJ2-1	TRBD2	medium-sized	TGTGCCAGCAGTTACGAGCTAGCGGGTACGAATGAGCAGTTCTTC	CASSYELAGTNEQFF
TRBV7-9	TRBJ1-2	-	many	TGTGCCAGCAGCTTAGCGCTGGAACCCTATGGCTACACCTTC	CASSLALEPYGYTF
TRBV28	TRBJ1-2	-	few	TGTGCCAGCAGTTTAATGGGGGGAGACTTCTACACCTTC	CASSLMGGDFYTF
TRBV10-3	TRBJ1-1	-	many	TGTGCCATCAGTGGGAGTGGGACTGAAGCTTTCTTT	CAISGSGTEAFF
TRBV19	TRBJ1-2	TRBD1	many	TGTGCCAGTAGTTCACGCACAGGGGGCTATGGCTACACCTTC	CASSSRTGGYGYTF
TRBV5-1	TRBJ2-7	TRBD2	few	TGCGCCAGCAGCCTCGGGATCGCGGGGGACGAGCAGTACTTC	CASSLGIAGDEQYF
TRBV19	TRBJ2-2	-	many	TGTGCCAGTAGTCCCCGAGTCGGGGTCGGGACCGGGGAGCTGTTTTTT	CASSPRVGVGTGELFF
TRBV13	TRBJ1-1	-	many	TGTGCCAGCAGCTTGTCAGTAACTGAAGCTTTCTTT	CASSLSVTEAFF
TRBV27	TRBJ2-5	-	many	TGTGCCAGCAGTCCCACTAACGTCCAAGAGACCCAGTACTTC	CASSPTNVQETQYF